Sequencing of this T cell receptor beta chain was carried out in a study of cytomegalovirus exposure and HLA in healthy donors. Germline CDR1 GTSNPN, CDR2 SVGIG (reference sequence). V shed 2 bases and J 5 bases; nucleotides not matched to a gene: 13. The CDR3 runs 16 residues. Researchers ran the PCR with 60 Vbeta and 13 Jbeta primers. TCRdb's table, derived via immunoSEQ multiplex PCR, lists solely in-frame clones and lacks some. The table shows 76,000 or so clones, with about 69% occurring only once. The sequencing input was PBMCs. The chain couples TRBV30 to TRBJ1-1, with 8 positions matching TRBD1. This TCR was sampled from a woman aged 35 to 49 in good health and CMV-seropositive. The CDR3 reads CAWSRGQEQVKTEAFF. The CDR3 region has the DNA TGTGCCTGGAGTCGGGGACAGGAGCAAGTAAAGACTGAAGCTTTCTTT.